This is a list of T cell receptor beta chains from one sample in a study of control samples from healthy donors and cancer patients. Sequencing used immunoSEQ multiplex PCR; TCRdb keeps in-frame clones, though not all of them. The sample includes around 74,000 clones, 85% to 95% seen only once; the top ten take 5.8%. What was sequenced was blood. Receptors were obtained from an older woman in good health. Both conserved end residues are part of each CDR3. Only part of the rows carry a size: once, few, many, or a class if the clone is expanded.

V,size,CDR3
TRBV11-2,.,CASSLGGFEAFF
TRBV10-1,.,CASSGTGYVYTF
TRBV7-9,.,CASSSVGNEQFF
TRBV28,.,CATKTATDTQYF
TRBV6-5,.,CASSYFNSETQYF
TRBV5-1,few,CASSLSWANVLTF
TRBV5-8,.,CASSIGLAASDTQYF
TRBV7-3,once,CASSLWGQGSYNEQFF
TRBV28,.,CASTPRGSSYEQYF
TRBV5-1,.,CASSLGSGTNTGELFF
TRBV11-2,.,CANSLVGWEGYTF
TRBV19,.,CASSIVSGNYEQYF
TRBV6-5,.,CATTDRYYSPLHF
TRBV5-1,.,CASSWRTSPGATDTQYF
TRBV30,.,CAWSGRVGETQYF
TRBV25-1,.,CASSEQPSPPYEQYF
TRBV29-1,.,CSVASGSTDTQYF
TRBV5-4,.,CASSLGSGNGNTIYF
TRBV10-3,.,CAISESDPGVQQFF
TRBV9,.,CASSVQRERADTQYF
TRBV9,.,CASSSGVSNQPQHF
TRBV7-3,once,CASSLTDSGSPLHF
TRBV12-1,.,CASSFPKRRRRHEQYF
TRBV6-5,.,CASRQTDTQYF
TRBV5-4,.,CASRSARGTEAFF
TRBV19,once,CASSMEGTNLYNEQFF
TRBV19,.,CASSIEGRRGGYTF
TRBV28,.,CASSLLLGGRTYEQYF
TRBV7-2,.,CASSPRRTGENEQYF
TRBV14,.,CASSLLAGASEQYF
TRBV6-5,few,CASSYGTSGSNEQFF
TRBV18,.,CASSPPNEYEQYF
TRBV27,.,CASTLPRLGGEGEKLFF
TRBV11-1,.,CASSLDRGYRGAVF
TRBV10-3,.,CAISESQGGHTEAFF
TRBV11-1,.,CASSRYGGNTGELFF